These 30 T cell receptor beta chains originate from one sample sequenced in a study of HIV-infected patients and healthy controls. Alpha and beta constant-region primers primed reverse transcription of 400 to 650 ng RNA. Each of the alpha and beta chains got its own library through chain-specific third strand synthesis with indices. Each CDR3 protein is one row after TCRdb ran MiXCR on the 5' RACE reads. The sample contains roughly 20,000 distinct CDR3 sequences, roughly a tenth of which appear only once. No cell fractionation was done, so the repertoire covers all unsorted peripheral blood T cells. The sequenced sample consisted of blood. Receptors originate from an adult in good health.

This clonotype appeared many times. This CDR3 reads CASSPNRDRGRNEQFF. In nucleotides, the CDR3 is TGTGCCAGCAGCCCAAACCGGGACAGGGGACGGAATGAGCAGTTCTTC. This chain links TRBV7-2 with TRBJ2-1; 10 bases are shared with TRBD1. The V gene's germline CDR1 is SGHTA and CDR2 FQGNSA. The V segment lost 5 bases and the J segment 7 bases; nucleotides outside the gene matches: 11. The CDR3 spans 16 residues.

This clonotype is medium-sized by share. J is TRBJ2-5 and V is TRBV12-3 or TRBV12-4; 12 nucleotides line up with TRBD1. Germline trimming cut 5 bases from V and 5 bases from J; bases unmatched to any gene: 12. This CDR3 region has 17 residues. CDR3 bases: TGTGCCAGCAGTCCCCGGGACAGGGGGCGGACTTCGGAGACCCAGTACTTC. Translation gives CASSPRDRGRTSETQYF.

This clonotype showed up just a few times. This chain uses TRBV19 with TRBJ2-3; D is perhaps TRBD2 (5 bases). V gave up 6 bases and J gave up 5 bases, with 18 bases separating them. In germline, CDR1 is LNHDA, CDR2 SQIVND (reference sequence). The length of the CDR3 is 15 residues. This CDR3 reads CASSPPGPGKDTQYF. CDR3 bases: TGTGCCAGTAGCCCGCCGGGCCCCGGGAAAGATACGCAGTATTTT.

A few counts support this clonotype. J is TRBJ2-7 and V is TRBV20-1; D is uncertain. The V end lost 1 base, the J end lost 3 bases, and 4 bases lay between the germline ends. The germline V gene has CDR1 DFQATT and CDR2 SNEGSKA (reference sequence). This CDR3 is built from 11 residues. The CDR3 protein is CSARVDYEQYF. The CDR3, as DNA: TGCAGTGCTAGAGTCGACTACGAGCAGTACTTC.

This clonotype is medium-sized (0.01 to 0.1%) within its sample. The chain recombines TRBV20-1 with TRBJ2-6; 7 nucleotides match TRBD1. CDR3 size: 17 residues. Germline V gene sequence: CDR1 DFQATT, CDR2 SNEGSKA (reference sequence). J gave up 1 base and V 5 bases, and 11 bases lay outside the gene matches. CDR3 sequence (DNA): TGCAGTGCTCCCCCCAGGGGGAGAGGGTCTGGGGCCAACGTCCTGACTTTC. This encodes CSAPPRGRGSGANVLTF.

Only a few counts were recorded for this clonotype. This sequence joins TRBV7-9 and TRBJ2-3; no clear D gene. V was cut by 3 bases and J by 0 bases, with 7 bases left in between. The CDR3 contains 14 residues. Per the germline V gene, CDR1 is SEHNR and CDR2 is FQNEAQ (reference sequence). The CDR3 DNA is TGTGCCAGCAGCTTCTCTATTAGCACAGATACGCAGTATTTT. As protein: CASSFSISTDTQYF.

This clonotype was counted ten times or more. The chain joins TRBV7-2 to TRBJ1-1; no reliable D call. The CDR3 sequence is 12 residues long. Germline CDR1 is SGHTA and CDR2 is FQGNSA. Trimming took off 2 bases at V and 2 bases at J, with 3 bases between the two ends. The CDR3 nucleotides read TGTGCCAGCAGCTTAACTAACACTGAAGCTTTCTTT. Its protein is CASSLTNTEAFF.

This clonotype is medium-sized. The gene calls are TRBV6-5 and TRBJ2-2, with 13 bases identical to TRBD2. Germline V lookup: CDR1 MNHEY, CDR2 SVGAGI. This CDR3 is 15 amino acids long. V lost 5 bases and J lost 9; bases outside the gene matches: 6. The CDR3, as DNA: TGTGCCAGCAGTAAACTAGCGGGAGGGGCCAGGGAGCTGTTTTTT. It yields the protein CASSKLAGGARELFF.

This clonotype has ten or more counts. V usage is TRBV11-2 and J usage is TRBJ2-1; no definite D call. Germline V gene sequence: CDR1 SGHAT, CDR2 FQNNGV. V lost 1 base and J lost 6, with 13 bases in between. The CDR3 totals 15 residues. In DNA, the CDR3 is TGTGCCAGCAGCTTAGGAACCTGGAAGGTCAATGAGCAGTTCTTC. Translated, it gives CASSLGTWKVNEQFF.

Relative to its sample, this clonotype is medium-sized. The chain recombines TRBV6-6 with TRBJ2-1, with 13 bases that match TRBD2. Germline lookup yields CDR1 MNHNY and CDR2 SVGAGI (reference sequence). This CDR3 has 17 residues. The ends lost 3 bases at V and 7 bases at J; junction bases unmatched: 9. The CDR3 spells CASSYSPQTSGRNEQFF. The CDR3 DNA reads as TGTGCCAGCAGTTATTCCCCCCAGACTAGCGGGAGGAATGAGCAGTTCTTC.

The chain has TRBV2 and TRBJ2-7; D is undetermined. CDR1 SNHLY and CDR2 FYNNEI come from the germline V gene. CDR3 length equals 14 residues. V lost 3 bases and J lost 2, with 11 bases in between. Written as DNA, the CDR3 is TGTGCCAGCAGTGATCCGCTAAATACCTACGAGCAGTACTTC. It encodes CASSDPLNTYEQYF.

This clonotype qualifies as medium-sized. The chain carries TRBV20-1 and TRBJ2-7; 7 nucleotides line up with TRBD2. V shed 7 bases and J 5 bases; nucleotides not matched to a gene: 17. Germline CDR1 DFQATT, CDR2 SNEGSKA (reference sequence). This CDR3 region has 15 residues. This CDR3 is CSVPLGRETTHEQYF. The CDR3 nucleotides are TGCAGTGTCCCCCTAGGGCGGGAGACCACCCACGAGCAGTACTTC.

V is TRBV4-1 and J is TRBJ1-3; D is perhaps TRBD1 (5 bases). Germline V gene data show CDR1 as MGHRA and CDR2 as YSYEKL. V was cut by 3 bases and J by 8 bases, with 8 bases left in between. CDR3 length: 12 residues. CDR3 loop: CASSQGVDTIYF. CDR3 nucleotides: TGCGCCAGCAGCCAGGGGGTAGACACCATATATTTT.

This clonotype was seen only once. The CDR3 coding sequence is TGTGCCAGCAGTTACGCAACCCTAGCGGGAGGCAATGAGCAGTTCTTC. Its translation: CASSYATLAGGNEQFF. This chain connects TRBV6-6 to TRBJ2-1, with 11 bases lining up with TRBD2. Germline V lookup: CDR1 MNHNY, CDR2 SVGAGI (reference sequence). CDR3 size: 16 residues. V shed 2 bases, J shed 6 bases, and the junction held 6 bases outside the gene matches.

Ten or more counts support this clonotype. The V call is TRBV18, the J call TRBJ2-1, with TRBD2 matching 13 bases. Losses at the gene ends were 4 bases for V and 1 base for J; bases not matched to a gene: 10. The CDR3 loop spans 19 amino acids. Germline loops: CDR1 KGHSH, CDR2 LQKENI. Here the CDR3 reads CASSRALLTSGRSYNEQFF. The DNA of the CDR3 is TGTGCCAGCTCACGGGCGCTCCTGACTAGCGGGAGGTCCTACAATGAGCAGTTCTTC.

This clonotype was counted at least ten times. The DNA of the CDR3 is TGTGCCAGCTCACAGGGGGCTAGCAATCAGCCCCAGCATTTT. Translation gives CASSQGASNQPQHF. The genes are TRBV18 and TRBJ1-5; the match to TRBD1 covers 7 bases. Looked up from germline, CDR1 is KGHSH and CDR2 is LQKENI. The V gene end was trimmed by 4 bases and the J gene end by 0 bases; junction bases not matched to a gene: 0. The CDR3 has 14 amino acids.

By share, this clonotype ranks as medium-sized. V gene TRBV28 combines with J gene TRBJ2-7; no reliable D call. The V gene's germline CDR1 is MDHEN and CDR2 SYDVKM. V gave up 3 bases and J gave up 3 bases, with 6 bases separating them. CDR3 length: 12 residues. In DNA, the CDR3 is TGTGCCAGCAGTTTCGCAGGCTACGAGCAGTACTTC. The encoded protein is CASSFAGYEQYF. Variable domain in full (rest from reference TRBV28 and TRBJ2-7): DVKVTQSSRYLVKRTGEKVFLECVQDMDHENMFWYRQDPGLGLRLIYFSYDVKMKEKGDIPEGYSVSREKKERFSLILESASTNQTSMYLCASSFAGYEQYFGPGTRLTVT.

This chain links TRBV7-2 with TRBJ1-1, with D unresolved. Trimming took 3 bases from V and 1 from J, leaving 6 bases between them. The CDR3 runs 13 residues. CDR1 is SGHTA, CDR2 FQGNSA, per germline. CDR3 protein: CASSFSENTEAFF. As DNA, the CDR3 is TGTGCCAGCAGCTTCTCAGAGAACACTGAAGCTTTCTTT.

Ten or more counts support this clonotype. V gene TRBV7-9 combines with J gene TRBJ2-1; either TRBD1 or TRBD2 may fit D (5 bases each). V was pared by 1 base and J by 9 bases, with 13 bases between. The CDR3 has 14 amino acids. The germline V gene has CDR1 SEHNR and CDR2 FQNEAQ (reference sequence). CDR3 amino acids: CASSLGGHGGEQFF. The CDR3 region has the DNA TGTGCCAGCAGCTTAGGAGGTCATGGGGGTGAGCAGTTCTTC.

This clonotype was seen more than once but under ten times. The V call is TRBV4-1, the J call TRBJ2-1; D is perhaps TRBD1 (7 bases). The germline V gene encodes CDR1 MGHRA and CDR2 YSYEKL. Trimming pared 2 bases from V and 2 bases from J, leaving 19 bases between. The CDR3 length is 18 residues. The CDR3 sequence is CASSQKLLGGGAYNEQFF. The CDR3 nucleotides are TGCGCCAGCAGCCAAAAGCTCCTAGGAGGGGGCGCCTACAATGAGCAGTTCTTC.

This clonotype has a count of ten or more. The CDR3 bases are TGCAGTGCCGCCCCGAGACTTGGTCCGACCCAGTACTTC. Protein product: CSAAPRLGPTQYF. The J gene is TRBJ2-5, the V gene TRBV20-1; D remains ambiguous. The V and J ends lost 6 bases and 7 bases respectively, with 18 bases between them. The CDR3 loop spans 13 amino acids. The germline V gene encodes CDR1 DFQATT and CDR2 SNEGSKA (reference sequence).

This clonotype was recorded many times. This chain uses TRBV5-4 with TRBJ2-5; 9 bases agree with TRBD1. With V trimmed by 0 bases and J by 7 bases, 13 bases remained unmatched. CDR3 length equals 17 residues. In germline, CDR1 is SGHNT, CDR2 YYREEE (reference sequence). The CDR3 region has the DNA TGTGCCAGCAGCTTGGAGGGGACAGGGCGTTATGCATCGACCCAGTACTTC. The encoded protein is CASSLEGTGRYASTQYF.

This clonotype has a handful of counts. This chain links TRBV19 with TRBJ2-5; D possibly corresponds to TRBD2 (6 bases). Between the trimmed V and J ends, which lost 5 bases and 4 bases, there was a span of 11 bases. This CDR3 is 13 amino acids long. The germline V gene has CDR1 LNHDA and CDR2 SQIVND (reference sequence). CDR3 sequence (DNA): TGTGCCAGTAGTGGAGGAGGGTTAGAGACCCAGTACTTC. Translation: CASSGGGLETQYF.

This clonotype was recorded at least ten times. This rearrangement joins TRBV3-1 to TRBJ1-1; D is ambiguous. Germline V gene lookup returns CDR1 LGHDT and CDR2 YNNKEL (reference sequence). CDR3 length: 14 amino acids. V was shortened by 0 bases and J by 6 bases, with 11 bases between the two germline ends. The CDR3 spells CASSQEGFGAEAFF. CDR3 nucleotides: TGTGCCAGCAGCCAAGAAGGGTTCGGCGCTGAAGCTTTCTTT.

This clonotype was seen many times. The rearrangement links TRBV3-1 to TRBJ1-1; TRBD1 is a possible D gene (5 bases). Trimming cost V 1 base and J 6 bases, with 12 bases left between them. Germline CDR1 and CDR2: LGHDT and YNNKEL (reference sequence). CDR3 length: 14 amino acids. As DNA, the CDR3 is TGTGCCAGCAGCCAAGGGGGCCGCGCGCCTGAAGCTTTCTTT. This gives the protein CASSQGGRAPEAFF. Full variable domain (outside the CDR3, taken from reference TRBV3-1 and TRBJ1-1): DTAVSQTPKYLVTQMGNDKSIKCEQNLGHDTMYWYKQDSKKFLKIMFSYNNKELIINETVPNRFSPKSPDKAHLNLHINSLELGDSAVYFCASSQGGRAPEAFFGQGTRLTVV.

In DNA, the CDR3 is TGCAGCGTTGAAGGTTCCCTAGGGCGGGAGACCCAGTACTTC. Translated, it gives CSVEGSLGRETQYF. The chain uses TRBV29-1 and TRBJ2-5; D is unclear. The CDR3 extends over 14 amino acids. V was clipped by 1 base and J by 5 bases, with 14 bases between them. The V gene's germline CDR1 is SQVTM and CDR2 ANQGSEA.

By share, this clonotype ranks as medium-sized. The chain employs TRBV10-3 and TRBJ2-3; 9 bases fit TRBD1. CDR3 length: 15 amino acids. The germline V gene has CDR1 ENHRY and CDR2 SYGVKD. J gave up 2 bases and V 2 bases, and 2 bases lay outside the gene matches. CDR3 DNA sequence: TGTGCCATCAGTGAGGGGACAGGGCACACAGATACGCAGTATTTT. Translation gives CAISEGTGHTDTQYF.

This clonotype was seen at least ten times. V and J are TRBV11-2 and TRBJ2-1; possibly TRBD2 for D (6 bases). Trimming took off 4 bases at V and 8 bases at J, with 9 bases between the two ends. The CDR3 runs 12 residues. Germline V gene lookup returns CDR1 SGHAT and CDR2 FQNNGV. The CDR3, as DNA: TGTGCCAGCAGCTATACTAGCTATGAGCAGTTCTTC. It encodes CASSYTSYEQFF.

This clonotype was counted ten times or more. The rearrangement links TRBV18 to TRBJ2-2; perhaps TRBD1 as D (5 bases). The length of the CDR3 is 15 residues. The V end lost 3 bases, the J end lost 1 base, and 9 bases lay between the germline ends. The germline gives CDR1 KGHSH, CDR2 LQKENI. CDR3 DNA: TGTGCCAGCTCACCGCGGACAAGGAACACCGGGGAGCTGTTTTTT. Protein sequence: CASSPRTRNTGELFF.

This clonotype was seen a few times. Here the CDR3 reads CASSNQGRGLETQYF. The CDR3 DNA sequence: TGTGCCAGCAGCAACCAGGGGAGGGGACTGGAGACCCAGTACTTC. The chain links TRBV14 to TRBJ2-5, with a possible D match to TRBD2 (7 bases). With 5 bases removed from V and 5 bases from J, the gap between germline ends came to 18 bases. Germline loops: CDR1 SGHDN, CDR2 FVKESK. The length of the CDR3 is 15 residues.